This T cell receptor beta chain was recorded in a study of OX40 agonist ivuxolimab in advanced cancers. Regarding the complete study: The costimulatory receptor OX40 (CD134) was targeted by ivuxolimab, a fully human IgG2 agonistic monoclonal antibody. Intravenous ivuxolimab was administered to patients every 2 weeks at six dose levels: 0.01, 0.1, 0.3, 1.5, 3 and 10 mg/kg. Of the approximately 53 patients in dose escalation, about 20 had hepatocellular carcinoma, some 15 had melanoma, 9 had renal cell carcinoma and 9 had head and neck cancer. The dose-escalation cohort was roughly 80% male with a mean age of around 64 years, ranging from about 23 to 85. Prior anti-PD-1, anti-PD-L1 or anti-CTLA-4 therapy was permitted, and checkpoint inhibitors had been received by about 37% of dose-escalation patients. Partial responses were achieved by three dose-escalation patients, of whom one had hepatocellular carcinoma and two had cutaneous melanoma. Peripheral TCRbeta sequencing was intended to test whether TCR sequence diversity was altered and clonal T-cell expansion was caused by ivuxolimab. The paper covers the monotherapy dose-escalation part of the phase I ivuxolimab trial, which included N = 52 patients.

V is trimmed back by 0 bases and J by 2 bases, and the junction contains 4 bases that no gene match accounts for. The CDR3 runs 16 amino acids, cysteine and phenylalanine included. Only the CDR3 DNA is retained, 48 bases long and in frame from the first base. CDR1 LGHNA and CDR2 YNFKEQ were looked up in the germline V gene. To note about this clone: This receptor's antigen is unknown. Nothing much larger sits one base from this clone, and base qualities are not available.

The research as a whole found: Low levels of normalized T-cell clonal expansion were also seen in some patients who did not respond. The antigen specificity of the clonally expanded peripheral T cells was not determined. At doses from 0.1 to 3.0 mg/kg, clonal expansion was seen in both CD4+ and CD8+ blood T cells between baseline and week 6. Partial responders in the 0.1-3.0 mg/kg groups had among the lowest normalized peripheral clonal expansion, especially among CD8+ T cells. After ivuxolimab, more expanded clones were found on average in CD8+ T cells than in CD4+ T cells.

Genomic DNA was isolated from the sorted cells so that the TCRbeta CDR3 region could be sequenced. The immunoSEQ Assay was used to sequence the TCRbeta CDR3 regions. TCRdb retrieved this table from immuneACCESS and kept in-frame rearrangements only. Not all clones are present; in checked studies, unresolved V genes account for under half, and no reason is known for the remainder. The sample includes around 10,000 clones, with 70% to 85% observed a single time. Approximately 15% of the sample lies in the top ten. Patients with autoimmune disease history or receiving systemic immunosuppression were excluded from the trial. Peripheral blood for TCR sequencing was drawn from every dose cohort at baseline, at cycle 4 day 1 and at cycle 7 day 1. Samples were obtained from an open-label, multicenter, first-in-human phase I dose-escalation trial of ivuxolimab. Adults with locally advanced or metastatic melanoma, renal cell carcinoma, hepatocellular carcinoma or head and neck squamous cell carcinoma were enrolled in the trial. Before TCR sequencing, CD4+ T cells and CD8+ T cells from peripheral blood were sorted into separate populations.

The sequence was collected from an adult with an advanced solid tumor such as melanoma, head and neck, liver or kidney cancer. The chain couples TRBV4-2 to TRBJ2-7; TRBD2 matches 10 bases in the middle. Sequenced here: CD4+ or CD8+ T cells sorted from blood, sampled in a trial of the OX40 agonist ivuxolimab. The CDR3 corresponds to CASSQETSGAAYEQYF. Read as DNA, the sequence is TGTGCCAGCAGCCAAGAAACTAGCGGGGCGGCCTACGAGCAGTACTTC.